This T cell receptor beta chain appears in the sequencing data of a study of a mutant IDH1 vaccine in newly diagnosed glioma (dated by TCRdb to the early 2020s). General notes on the study: Patients were given eight vaccinations, in weeks 1, 3, 5, 7, 11, 15, 19 and 23, which matched visits V03 through V10. In the chemotherapy-containing groups, vaccination started alongside temozolomide cycles, whereas in patients who had radiotherapy alone it started 4-6 weeks after radiotherapy. Of the approximately 35 treated patients, about 62% were male and approximately 40% were female, and the mean age was 40.4 years. Prior to enrollment, standard therapy consisting of radiotherapy alone, temozolomide alone, or radiochemotherapy with temozolomide had been administered to patients, with the combination being received by most patients. Peripheral blood was collected at six visits: V03 (baseline), V05, V07, V10, V12 and V13. Longitudinal TCRB deep sequencing was performed for 20 to 30 treated patients wherever samples were available for exploratory analyses. Paper-wide results and their limitations: No apparent relationship was observed between pseudoprogression and alterations in the top peripheral T cell clonotypes detected by TCRB sequencing. Availability determined which PBMC samples were chosen for TCRB deep sequencing. Immune responses induced by the vaccine were seen in 90% to 95% of patients across multiple MHC alleles. It was noted by the authors that analyses of patient blood samples could not be reproduced owing to sample limitations.

Libraries were made using the immunoSEQ multiplex PCR assay. Rearranged TCR beta chain sequences were amplified with the hsTCRB Kit following the manufacturer's protocol. An Illumina MiSeq was used to sequence the TCRB libraries. As for how the authors treated the data: The kit vendor's proprietary platform handled demultiplexing, trimming and gene mapping. TCRdb re-hosts the immuneACCESS table, in-frame sequences only. Its copies lack some clones; in the studies checked, an unresolved V gene accounts for under half of them, and the cause for the rest is not known. V, J and clone size derive from that table, while D and trimming were established from the DNA sequence. This sample comprises approximately 60,000 clones, over 70% of them detected only once. The ten largest account for about 1.4% of the sample. With regard to this clone: The antigen this receptor binds is unknown. Per-nucleotide qualities are absent, and no much larger clonotype sits a single base away.

The sample's time point label, decoded: week 23, last vaccination. Every vaccine dose consisted of 300 ug of a 20-mer mutant IDH1 peptide in Montanide, administered subcutaneously together with topical imiquimod. All donors had newly diagnosed IDH1-mutant astrocytomas of WHO grade 3 or 4 that showed loss of nuclear ATRX. The samples were drawn from NOA16, a multicentre, single-arm, open-label phase I trial in Germany that tested a mutant IDH1 peptide vaccine in humans for the first time. Genomic DNA for TCRB sequencing was extracted from EDTA blood using the DNeasy Blood and Tissue Kit. Counted from cysteine to phenylalanine, this CDR3 has 15 amino acids. The DNA shown is the 45-base CDR3, in frame from base 1. CDR1 and CDR2, looked up from the germline V gene, are MGHDK and SYGVNS. V is cut back by 10 bases and J by 8 bases, with 17 bases in the junction unmatched.

The sequence derives from a man aged 35 to 55 with glioma. Material: PBMCs, obtained from a glioma patient whose treatment included an IDH1 peptide vaccine. The chain employs TRBV25-1 and TRBJ2-3; TRBD2 aligns with 8 central bases. The nucleotide sequence is TGTGCCACCTCTATGAGCGGGAGTAGGGTGGGTACGCAGTATTTT. It translates to CATSMSGSRVGTQYF.